Many counts were recorded for the clone carrying this T cell receptor (beta chain). The antigen is not known. The entry originates in a study of response to subunit inactivated influenza vaccine. TCRdb passed the RT-PCR reads through MiXCR, listing each CDR3 protein once. Of a few hundred thousand distinct CDR3 sequences in the sample, approximately 6.9% were seen once. Findings of the study overall: The authors proposed limited new T cell recruitment per seasonal influenza vaccination.

The sequences come from PBMCs from blood, collected approximately 25 months after vaccination. The clonotype originates from a man aged 45 to 75 who received an inactivated influenza vaccine.

CDR3 protein: CASSPNNILAGDEQFF. The CDR3 DNA reads TGTGCCAGCAGCCCAAACAATATCCTAGCGGGAGATGAGCAGTTCTTC. J is TRBJ2-1 and V is TRBV7-2; 10 bases fit TRBD2. Germline assignment: CDR1 SGHTA and CDR2 FQGNSA. V dropped 5 bases and J dropped 8; count of bases not matched to a gene: 12. The CDR3 has 16 amino acids.